The 31 T cell receptor beta chains listed next were all sequenced from one sample in a study of T cell repertoires in cytomegalovirus infection. MiXCR, run by TCRdb on the reads, gives a single entry per CDR3 protein. The sample carries around 740,000 distinct CDR3 sequences, under 40% recorded once. Source material: PBMCs. All receptors come from a human donor in good health (CMV status not recorded). Some clones in this sample may be carry-over from other donors' samples.

In this sample, this clonotype turned up a few times. The CDR3 nucleotides read TGTGCCAGTAGTCGACAGGGGACGTATGGCTACACCTTC. Translation: CASSRQGTYGYTF. This chain links TRBV19 with TRBJ1-2; 8 nucleotides agree with TRBD1. CDR3 length: 13 amino acids. The J segment lost 5 bases and the V segment lost 5 bases, leaving 4 bases of the junction unmatched. Germline CDR1 reads LNHDA; CDR2 reads SQIVND (reference sequence).

As for this clonotype: Just one base apart from a much larger clone, this may be a read error. V is TRBV7-1 and J is TRBJ2-7; 8 nucleotides align to TRBD2. TRBV7-1 is noted as an ORF with a role that remains uncertain. The length of the CDR3 is 15 residues. V lost 1 base, J lost 3 bases, and 5 bases stayed unmatched. This chain's CDR3 is CASSSVKAGVYEQYF. CDR3 bases: TGTGCCAGCAGCTCAGTAAAAGCGGGGGTCTACGAGCAGTACTTC.

As concerns this clonotype: A much larger clone lies a single base off, so this may be a read error. CDR3 in amino acids: CASSLGTGSTAKNIPYF. The DNA of the CDR3 is TGTGCCAGCAGCTTAGGGACAGGGTCAACAGCCAAAAACATTCCGTACTTC. The rearrangement uses TRBV7-2 and TRBJ2-4; 8 positions match TRBD1. Germline CDR1 is SGHTA and CDR2 is FQGNSA. The CDR3 extends over 17 amino acids.

This clonotype was counted between two and nine times. This rearrangement joins TRBV6-1 to TRBJ1-3; a possible D gene is TRBD1 (6 bases). Germline V CDR1 and CDR2: MNHNS, SASEGT. Trimming removed 8 bases from V and 3 bases from J, with 20 bases in between. This CDR3 comprises 16 residues. CDR3 sequence: CASSRVGGFGGNTIYF. CDR3 DNA: TGTGCCAGCTCTAGGGTGGGGGGCTTTGGTGGAAACACCATATATTTT.

This rearrangement joins TRBV6-6 to TRBJ1-2; TRBD1 aligns across 7 bases. CDR1 and CDR2 (germline): MNHNY, SVGAGI (reference sequence). The CDR3 sequence is 15 residues long. Unmatched junction bases numbered 5, after V lost 4 bases and J lost 0 bases. The CDR3 DNA reads as TGTGCCAGCAGTTGGGACAGCTGGTCTAACTATGGCTACACCTTC. Protein sequence: CASSWDSWSNYGYTF.

The rearrangement links TRBV7-2 to TRBJ1-5, with D perhaps matching TRBD1 (5 bases). V lost 1 base, J lost 6 bases, and 13 bases lay in between. CDR1 and CDR2 (germline): SGHTA, FQGNSA. This CDR3 comprises 15 residues. The DNA of the CDR3 is TGTGCCAGCAGCTTAGGTCGGGGCGGGAGTCAGCCCCAGCATTTT. Translation: CASSLGRGGSQPQHF.

The J gene is TRBJ2-3, the V gene TRBV15; 8 bases agree with TRBD2. CDR1 and CDR2 (germline): LNHNV, YYDKDF (reference sequence). J was trimmed by 1 base and V by 1 base; bases with no gene match: 1. This CDR3 has 15 residues. The chain's CDR3 is CATSRGGLGTDTQYF. Here the CDR3 DNA reads TGTGCCACCAGCAGAGGGGGACTAGGCACAGATACGCAGTATTTT.

This chain connects TRBV10-3 to TRBJ2-7; D unclear. The V end was cut by 10 bases, the J end by 0 bases, with 10 bases between. The CDR3 is made up of 12 amino acids. Per germline, CDR1 ENHRY and CDR2 SYGVKD. In DNA, the CDR3 is TGTGCCACGAAGACACCCTCCTACGAGCAGTACTTC. Translating it yields CATKTPSYEQYF.

This clonotype was picked up a small number of times. DNA of the CDR3: TGTGCCAGCAGTCAACCGGGACAGGGAGGGAATCAGCCCCAGCATTTT. Its translation is CASSQPGQGGNQPQHF. This rearrangement joins TRBV6-6 to TRBJ1-5; 9 bases are shared with TRBD1. CDR3 length equals 16 residues. V lost 5 bases, J lost 4 bases, and 9 bases stayed unmatched. Germline V CDR1 and CDR2: MNHNY, SVGAGI (reference sequence).

The chain is built from TRBV5-1 and TRBJ2-1; D gene uncertain. Germline CDR1 and CDR2: SGHRS and YFSETQ. This CDR3 has 11 amino acids. Trimming removed 3 bases at V and 10 bases at J, with 8 bases between. CDR3 sequence: CASSSGREQFF. For the CDR3, the DNA is TGCGCCAGCAGCTCCGGACGGGAGCAGTTCTTC.

This clonotype was counted only a few times. The CDR3, as DNA: TGTGCCAGCAGTACGAGAAACATAGCGGGAGGGGTCTCCTACGAGCAGTACTTC. It yields the protein CASSTRNIAGGVSYEQYF. The chain employs TRBV27 and TRBJ2-7; 11 positions match TRBD2. This CDR3 contains 18 residues. Trimming at V came to 5 bases and at J to 0 bases, leaving 12 bases not matched to a gene. Germline V gene data show CDR1 as MNHEY and CDR2 as SMNVEV (reference sequence).

The chain couples TRBV28 to TRBJ1-1, with 10 bases that match TRBD1. The CDR3 spans 14 residues. Germline V gene data show CDR1 as MDHEN and CDR2 as SYDVKM. Losses at the gene ends were 10 bases for V and 3 bases for J; bases not matched to a gene: 8. The CDR3 spells CATTGQGEDTEAFF. CDR3 sequence (DNA): TGTGCCACCACCGGACAGGGGGAGGACACTGAAGCTTTCTTT.

V usage is TRBV20-1 and J usage is TRBJ2-3, with 10 nucleotides matching TRBD2. CDR3 length: 18 residues. V shed 0 bases, J shed 5 bases, and the junction held 14 bases outside the gene matches. Germline V CDR1 and CDR2: DFQATT, SNEGSKA (reference sequence). The CDR3 region is CSAREKGRAGGTKDTQYF. The DNA for the CDR3 is TGCAGTGCTAGAGAGAAGGGAAGAGCGGGAGGGACTAAAGATACGCAGTATTTT.

This clonotype was observed a few times. The J gene is TRBJ2-5, the V gene TRBV28; D not certain. The ends were cut back, 10 bases at V and 1 base at J, with 7 bases in the middle. CDR1 and CDR2 (germline): MDHEN, SYDVKM. The CDR3 consists of 11 residues. CDR3 sequence: CAISTQETQYF. The CDR3 DNA reads as TGTGCCATCTCAACCCAAGAGACCCAGTACTTC.

The chain combines TRBV24-1 with TRBJ2-1; 8 bases are a match to TRBD1. With V trimmed by 3 bases and J by 7 bases, 7 bases remained unmatched. Germline CDR1 KGHDR, CDR2 SFDVKD. CDR3 size: 15 residues. The CDR3 DNA follows: TGTGCCACCAGTGATAACAGGGGGGCCAGGAATGAGCAGTTCTTC. Its translation: CATSDNRGARNEQFF.

Concerning this clonotype: One end of the junction fails to match germline, which may point to a read error. The V gene is TRBV27, the J gene TRBJ2-2; D unclear. Germline V gene sequence: CDR1 MNHEY, CDR2 SMNVEV (reference sequence). The length of the CDR3 is 16 residues. The CDR3 spells CASSFWYSRNAGELFF. For the CDR3, the DNA is TGTGCCAGCAGTTTTTGGTACAGTAGGAACGCCGGGGAGCTGTTTTTT.

The chain recombines TRBV7-8 with TRBJ2-7; weak D call: TRBD1 (6 bases). Germline loops: CDR1 SGHVS, CDR2 FQNEAQ. The CDR3 is made up of 13 amino acids. The V and J ends lost 4 bases and 5 bases respectively, with 12 bases between them. The CDR3 loop is CASSSRQVHEQYF. DNA for the CDR3: TGTGCCAGCAGCTCAAGACAGGTCCACGAGCAGTACTTC.

In nucleotides, the CDR3 is TGTGCCAGCAGCTTGTTCCACCTAGCGGGGGGGTCTCCTTATACGCAGTATTTT. It encodes CASSLFHLAGGSPYTQYF. This chain links TRBV7-2 with TRBJ2-3, with 12 bases that match TRBD2. Trimming at V came to 3 bases and at J to 7 bases, leaving 14 bases not matched to a gene. CDR1 is SGHTA and CDR2 is FQGNSA in the germline V gene. The CDR3 sequence is 18 residues long.

J is TRBJ2-7 and V is TRBV28; D call uncertain. This CDR3 contains 13 residues. Per germline, CDR1 MDHEN and CDR2 SYDVKM. V was trimmed by 6 bases and J by 0 bases, leaving 9 bases between them. CDR3 coding DNA: TGTGCCAGCAGCCCGTTGCACTCCTACGAGCAGTACTTC. It is translated as CASSPLHSYEQYF.

In this sample, this clonotype turned up a few times. This chain uses TRBV7-3 with TRBJ2-1, with 8 bases fitting TRBD2. Germline-derived CDR1 and CDR2 are SGHTA and FQGTGA. V shed 2 bases and J 8 bases; nucleotides not matched to a gene: 14. This CDR3 has 17 residues. The CDR3 DNA reads as TGTGCCAGCAGCTTAGGTCTCCGGGGGGGGCCGAGGGATGAGCAGTTCTTC. This sequence encodes CASSLGLRGGPRDEQFF.

This chain joins TRBV10-3 and TRBJ1-1; possible D gene TRBD1, 5 bases. The CDR3 is 14 residues long. Germline lookup yields CDR1 ENHRY and CDR2 SYGVKD. V lost 5 bases, J lost 4 bases, and 14 bases lay in between. CDR3 amino acids: CAISLDTLTTEAFF. CDR3 nucleotides: TGTGCCATCAGTTTGGACACTTTGACCACTGAAGCTTTCTTT.

This clonotype appeared a few times. A much bigger clone sits one base away, suggesting this may be a read error. This rearrangement joins TRBV7-2 to TRBJ2-3; 7 bases are shared with TRBD1. With 6 bases clipped from V and 7 bases from J, the junction kept 7 bases outside the gene matches. Per germline, CDR1 SGHTA and CDR2 FQGNSA. This CDR3 contains 13 residues. CDR3 sequence (DNA): TGTGCCAGCAGACCACAGGGGTCATATACGCAGTATTTT. Protein: CASRPQGSYTQYF. Full variable domain (rest looked up from reference TRBV7-2 and TRBJ2-3): GAGVSQSPSNKVTEKGKDVELRCDPISGHTALYWYRQSLGQGLEFLIYFQGNSAPDKSGLPSDRFSAERTGGSVSTLTIQRTQQEDSAVYLCASRPQGSYTQYFGPGTRLTVL.

The table lists this clonotype with a few counts. The V and J genes are TRBV15 and TRBJ1-2; D is unclear. Germline V lookup: CDR1 LNHNV, CDR2 YYDKDF (reference sequence). This CDR3 comprises 14 residues. V was shortened by 5 bases and J by 3 bases, with 13 bases between the two germline ends. The CDR3 reads CATSPKDRYYGYTF. The CDR3 DNA sequence: TGTGCCACCAGCCCGAAGGACCGTTACTATGGCTACACCTTC.

The chain is built from TRBV6-1 and TRBJ2-7, with D perhaps TRBD2 (6 bases). Germline V gene sequence: CDR1 MNHNS, CDR2 SASEGT. The CDR3 runs to 15 residues. The ends were cut back, 6 bases at V and 0 bases at J, with 15 bases in the middle. The CDR3 nucleotides are TGTGCCAGCAGGTCCTTAGCGGCGGGCTCCTACGAGCAGTACTTC. Protein product: CASRSLAAGSYEQYF.

The rearrangement links TRBV7-1 to TRBJ2-3, with 10 bases that match TRBD2. TRBV7-1 is treated as an ORF (open reading frame) with a function not yet certain. Trimming removed 5 bases from V and 0 bases from J; junction bases left unmatched: 11. This CDR3 is 18 amino acids long. The CDR3 is CASSPTFGTSASTDTQYF. CDR3 bases: TGTGCCAGCAGCCCCACTTTCGGGACTAGCGCTAGCACAGATACGCAGTATTTT.

This clonotype has just a few counts. The CDR3 region is CASRRNLAGVGRANEKLFF. CDR3 in DNA: TGTGCCAGCAGACGTAACCTCGCAGGGGTGGGAAGAGCTAATGAAAAACTGTTTTTT. The gene calls are TRBV3-1 and TRBJ1-4, with TRBD1 as a possible D gene (6 bases). CDR3 length: 19 residues. V lost 6 bases to trimming and J lost 3 bases, with 26 bases between them. Germline V gene data show CDR1 as LGHDT and CDR2 as YNNKEL (reference sequence). The full variable domain, rest sourced from reference TRBV3-1 and TRBJ1-4, is DTAVSQTPKYLVTQMGNDKSIKCEQNLGHDTMYWYKQDSKKFLKIMFSYNNKELIINETVPNRFSPKSPDKAHLNLHINSLELGDSAVYFCASRRNLAGVGRANEKLFFGSGTQLSVL.

CDR3 coding DNA: TGTGCCTGGGCCAGCAGGTGGGACACTGAAGCTTTCTTT. Translated: CAWASRWDTEAFF. V gene TRBV30 combines with J gene TRBJ1-1; no clear D. This CDR3 is 13 amino acids long. Per germline, CDR1 GTSNPN and CDR2 SVGIG (reference sequence). Trimming stripped 5 bases from V and 3 bases from J, with 13 bases between. The variable domain in full, completed from reference TRBV30 and TRBJ1-1, reads SQTIHQWPATLVQPVGSPLSLECTVEGTSNPNLYWYRQAAGRGLQLLFYSVGIGQISSEVPQNLSASRPQDRQFILSSKKLLLSDSGFYLCAWASRWDTEAFFGQGTRLTVV.

Worth noting for this clonotype: As the CDR3 is not closed by the conserved phenylalanine or tryptophan, this likely results from a read error. This rearrangement joins TRBV4-1 to TRBJ2-5; a possible D gene is TRBD1 (5 bases). Germline-derived CDR1 and CDR2 are MGHRA and YSYEKL. The V and J ends lost 0 bases and 4 bases respectively, with 9 bases between them. This CDR3 comprises 14 residues. CDR3 sequence reads: CASSQDATGETQYR. The DNA for the CDR3 is TGCGCCAGCAGCCAAGATGCAACAGGAGAGACCCAGTACCGC.

The J gene is TRBJ1-6, the V gene TRBV7-2; the D is unclear. The V end was cut by 1 base, the J end by 10 bases, with 14 bases between. Germline V gives CDR1 SGHTA, CDR2 FQGNSA. This CDR3 region has 15 residues. CDR3 protein: CASSLEQRSESPLHF. Written as DNA, the CDR3 is TGTGCCAGCAGCTTAGAACAGCGATCAGAGTCACCCCTCCACTTT.

This clonotype has more than one count but fewer than ten. The genes are TRBV27 and TRBJ1-1; TRBD1 is a possible D gene (5 bases). V was cut by 4 bases and J by 4 bases, with 19 bases left in between. Germline V gene data show CDR1 as MNHEY and CDR2 as SMNVEV (reference sequence). This CDR3 has 16 residues. The CDR3 DNA sequence: TGTGCCAGCAGTTATAGACAGCCCCGTTTGTCCACTGAAGCTTTCTTT. Its protein is CASSYRQPRLSTEAFF.

This rearrangement joins TRBV10-3 to TRBJ1-1, with 9 bases that match TRBD1. The CDR3 runs to 12 residues. Trimming at V came to 9 bases and at J to 7 bases, leaving 6 bases not matched to a gene. CDR1 is ENHRY, CDR2 SYGVKD, per germline. The CDR3 region is CAMGTGSSEAFF. The DNA of the CDR3 is TGTGCCATGGGGACAGGGTCAAGTGAAGCTTTCTTT.